This TCR beta chain was identified during a study of blood T cells in healthy people across ages. Findings and caveats of the study: Unsorted PBMCs prevented conclusive naive versus antigen-experienced comparison. Aged donors had fewer naive CD4+ cells and lower diversity than long-lived donors. Diversity of TCR beta correlated strongly with naive T cell percentage.

PBMCs numbering at least 7 million were isolated per sample. The authors ran a second PCR of about 7 to 12 cycles using a sample-barcoded 5' primer and a J-beta primer mix. A single record per CDR3 protein comes from TCRdb applying MiXCR to the 5' RACE reads. Among 650,000 to 1,000,000 distinct CDR3 sequences listed, 35% to 40% were seen once. Germline V gives CDR1 SGHTA, CDR2 FQGNSA. The V gene lost 0 bases and the J gene lost 9 bases, with 15 bases spanning the gap. This CDR3 region has 16 residues. Turning to this clonotype: Its antigen is undetermined.

The rearrangement joins TRBV7-2 to TRBJ1-6; D remains unclear. The TCR originated in a man aged 18 to 29 in good health. Material for sequencing was blood. The CDR3 here is CASSLARAGEGSPLHF. The CDR3 DNA follows: TGTGCCAGCAGCTTAGCGCGGGCAGGAGAGGGTTCACCCCTCCACTTT.